These T cell receptor beta chains were read from a single sample in a study of cytomegalovirus exposure and HLA in healthy donors. The data were produced by immunoSEQ multiplex PCR, yet TCRdb's version contains in-frame clones alone and is incomplete. The profile covers about 88,000 clones, with about 75% appearing a single time and about 5% taken by the ten largest. The source material was PBMCs. The receptors come from a woman aged 40 to 50 in good health and CMV-seronegative. CDR3s include the opening cysteine and the closing phenylalanine or tryptophan. The order of the fields is V gene, CDR3 length, CDR3 protein.

TRBV7-3,14,CASSLTGTVSEAFF
TRBV14,12,CASSPGGEKLFF
TRBV7-9,15,CASSLGLARNTEAFF
TRBV6-5,16,CASSLSGTRAFEKLFF
TRBV7-6,15,CASSLGQFGTDTQYF
TRBV6-1,12,CASSLSDSPLHF
TRBV10-1,15,CASSEGYAGGYEQYF
TRBV14,14,CASSQLTGVTEAFF
TRBV7-3,17,CASSLTPRLAGEGTQYF
TRBV18,14,CASSSDSTYNEQFF
TRBV6-5,13,CASTRTVGNTIYF
TRBV25-1,14,CASRGDGVTETQYF
TRBV7-9,14,CASSPGTAGNTIYF
TRBV29-1,12,CSVTKGSYGYTF
TRBV7-2,15,CASSLVDRSTYGYTF